This T cell receptor beta chain is drawn from a study of T-cell memory formation after mild COVID-19. Study-level findings and limits: CD4+ contracting clones were found mainly in CM and EM, and CD8+ ones in EMRA. From day 15 to 85, contracting clones were balanced between CD4 and CD8, whereas later expanders leaned toward CD4+.

Germline V gene lookup returns CDR1 SNHLY and CDR2 FYNNEI. Trimming left V 11 bases short and J 6 bases short, with 19 bases between. CDR3 length: 13 amino acids. Concerning this clonotype itself: Its cognate antigen is unknown.

MiXCR, run by TCRdb on the 5' RACE reads, gives a single entry per CDR3 protein. The sample lists around 310,000 distinct CDR3 sequences, around 15% occurring once. The clonotype was recovered from a man aged 18 to 29 who had mild COVID-19 (a few samples of this study predate the infection). Cell type and time point are not known. Sequenced sample: PBMCs or a T cell subset sorted from them (not recorded which). The V gene is TRBV2, the J gene TRBJ1-2; D perhaps matches TRBD1 (6 bases). The CDR3 sequence: CAEGGTLNDGYTF. The CDR3 DNA reads TGTGCCGAAGGGGGTACCCTAAACGATGGCTACACCTTC.